This T cell receptor beta chain appears in the sequencing data of a study of cytomegalovirus exposure and HLA in healthy donors. V dropped 0 bases and J dropped 4; count of bases not matched to a gene: 3. The germline CDR1 and CDR2 sequences are SGHNT and YYREEE (reference sequence). This CDR3 has 15 residues. Produced via immunoSEQ multiplex PCR; TCRdb's table is partial and in-frame only. Of some 150,000 clones in the sample, 86% were seen once. The sequence came from a man younger than 35 in good health and CMV-seropositive. The sequenced sample consisted of PBMCs. The V gene is TRBV5-4, the J gene TRBJ2-1, with 8 positions matching TRBD2. This chain's CDR3 is CASSLAGGDYNEQFF. CDR3 coding DNA: TGTGCCAGCAGCTTGGCGGGAGGGGATTACAATGAGCAGTTCTTC.